This passage covers 15 T cell receptor beta chains from one sample sequenced in a study of tumor-infiltrating lymphocytes in primary liver carcinoma. Starting material for RNA and DNA co-extraction consisted of roughly 17-31 mg of unsorted bulk tissue. Production of TCR beta cDNA used around 460 ng total RNA together with a constant-region primer. Slightly modified ARM-PCR served as the procedure for the TCR beta libraries. These libraries came from three rounds of nested multiplex PCR. With TRBV1-TRBV30 forward primers and a C-beta reverse primer, the first two PCR rounds were run for nine to eleven cycles each. One entry per CDR3 protein results from TCRdb running MiXCR on the multiplex PCR reads. In the table there are roughly 120,000 distinct CDR3 sequences, roughly 75% of which are singletons. The sequenced material came from tumor-adjacent normal liver tissue. The receptors originated from a woman between 55 and 75 years old with primary liver carcinoma and hepatitis B virus infection.

This clonotype was observed a single time. A much larger clone differs by one base, so this may be a read error. The chain uses TRBV5-1 and TRBJ1-1; 10 positions agree with TRBD1. CDR3 length: 16 residues. Per germline, CDR1 SGHRS and CDR2 YFSETQ. The CDR3 is CANSLVGQGVYTEAFF. In DNA form, the CDR3 reads TGCGCCAACAGCTTGGTTGGACAGGGGGTGTACACTGAAGCTTTCTTT.

V is TRBV5-6 and J is TRBJ2-3, with 7 bases fitting TRBD2. This CDR3 has 14 amino acids. CDR1 is SGHDT and CDR2 is YYEEEE in the germline V gene. Unmatched junction bases numbered 5, after V lost 4 bases and J lost 3 bases. CDR3 protein: CASSGRAFTDTQYF. Here the CDR3 DNA reads TGTGCCAGCAGCGGGAGGGCGTTTACAGATACGCAGTATTTT.

Concerning this clonotype itself: One base away lies a much larger clone, so this may be a sequencing read error. V gene TRBV5-6 combines with J gene TRBJ2-2; a weak D match, TRBD2 (6 bases). In germline, CDR1 is SGHDT, CDR2 YYEEEE. Trimming removed 6 bases at V and 2 bases at J, with 17 bases between. This CDR3 is built from 16 residues. The CDR3 is CASIKITGTNTGELFF. The CDR3 DNA reads as TGTGCCAGCATCAAAATAACGGGGACTAACACCGGGGAGCTGTTTTTT.

Points on this clonotype: The germline gene is not matched at one end of the junction; a read error may be the cause. V usage is TRBV7-9 and J usage is TRBJ2-3, with 11 bases identical to TRBD1. This CDR3 spans 17 amino acids. CDR1 SEHNR and CDR2 FQNEAQ come from the germline V gene (reference sequence). CDR3 region: CASSRTGTGGVTETQYF. As DNA, the CDR3 is TGTGCCAGCAGCAGGACCGGGACAGGGGGGGTTACAGAAACGCAGTATTTT.

Of note for this clonotype: A read error is possible here, since a much larger clone lies one base away. The J gene is TRBJ2-7, the V gene TRBV28, with D possibly being TRBD1 or TRBD2 (6 bases each). V lost 3 bases to trimming and J lost 9 bases, with 21 bases between them. This CDR3 is 15 amino acids long. Germline CDR1 reads MDHEN; CDR2 reads SYDVKM. The CDR3 sequence: CASSFRGAEGNRQYF. CDR3 DNA: TGTGCCAGCAGTTTTAGGGGGGCGGAGGGTAACAGGCAGTACTTC.

This chain connects TRBV7-9 to TRBJ2-7; D possibly uses TRBD1 or TRBD2 (5 bases each). Germline V gene data show CDR1 as SEHNR and CDR2 as FQNEAQ (reference sequence). CDR3 size: 14 residues. Trimming cost V 10 bases and J 4 bases, with 20 bases left between them. CDR3 sequence reads: CAIRLNQGAYEQYF. CDR3 DNA: TGTGCCATCAGATTAAACCAGGGAGCGTACGAGCAGTACTTC. The full variable domain, with the rest looked up from reference TRBV7-9 and TRBJ2-7, is DTGVSQNPRHKITKRGQNVTFRCDPISEHNRLYWYRQTLGQGPEFLTYFQNEAQLEKSRLLSDRFSAERPKGSFSTLEIQRTEQGDSAMYLCAIRLNQGAYEQYFGPGTRLTVT.

With regard to this clonotype: One end of the junction varies from germline; a read error may be responsible. The chain joins TRBV7-8 to TRBJ2-3, with D possibly being TRBD1 (5 bases). Germline V lookup: CDR1 SGHVS, CDR2 FQNEAQ. The CDR3 runs 15 residues. DNA of the CDR3: TGTGCCAGCAGCTCAGATAATAGGGGAACAGGTACGCGGTATTTT. Translation gives CASSSDNRGTGTRYF.

This chain joins TRBV30 and TRBJ2-7; 7 nucleotides match TRBD2. J lost 7 bases, V lost 4 bases, and 10 bases had no gene match. CDR1 is GTSNPN, CDR2 SVGIG, per germline (reference sequence). This CDR3 is 13 amino acids long. The CDR3 DNA follows: TGTGCCTGGACGAGCGGGATAGGTCGGGAGCAGTACTTC. Amino acid sequence: CAWTSGIGREQYF.

This clonotype has a count of ten or more. This chain connects TRBV30 to TRBJ1-4; TRBD1 matches at 10 bases. CDR1 and CDR2 from the germline V gene are GTSNPN and SVGIG (reference sequence). The CDR3 extends over 15 amino acids. The J segment lost 1 base and the V segment lost 4 bases, leaving 3 bases of the junction unmatched. CDR3: CAWTRDRGTNEKLFF. In DNA form, the CDR3 reads TGTGCCTGGACCCGGGACAGGGGAACTAATGAAAAACTGTTTTTT.

In the case of this clonotype: One end of the junction is discordant with germline, which a read error may explain. The genes are TRBV12-3 or TRBV12-4 and TRBJ2-1; 8 bases map to TRBD2. This CDR3 has 16 residues. The CDR3, as DNA: TGTGCCAGCAGCTATAGGTCCAGCGGGGGCCCAAATAAGCAGTCCTTC. Translating it yields CASSYRSSGGPNKQSF.

As to this clonotype: The junction shows a germline mismatch at one end, possibly a read error. The chain carries TRBV11-2 and TRBJ2-7; D is perhaps TRBD1 (5 bases). The CDR3 is made up of 15 amino acids. The V gene's germline CDR1 is SGHAT and CDR2 FQNNGV. DNA for the CDR3: TGTACCAGCAGCTTATATACGGGCCCAGGGTACGAGCAGTACTTC. It codes for CTSSLYTGPGYEQYF.

As concerns this clonotype: One end of the junction fails to match germline, which may point to a read error. The J gene is TRBJ1-1, the V gene TRBV7-3; D remains unclear. This CDR3 is 13 amino acids long. Germline V gene sequence: CDR1 SGHTA, CDR2 FQGTGA. Written as DNA, the CDR3 is TGTGTCAGCAGCTTACAACCGAACACTGAAGCTTTCTTT. The encoded protein is CVSSLQPNTEAFF.

On this clonotype itself: One junction end does not reproduce the germline sequence, and a read error may be involved. This chain connects TRBV6-5 to TRBJ1-1; D uncertain. This CDR3 has 13 residues. From germline, CDR1 is MNHEY and CDR2 SVGAGI. CDR3 sequence: CASSNRENTEAFF. DNA of the CDR3: TGTGCCAGCAGTAACAGAGAGAACACCGAAGCTTTCTTT.

Regarding this clonotype: A far larger clone is a single base away, which makes a read error likely. The genes are TRBV6-6 and TRBJ2-6; the D call may be TRBD1 or TRBD2 (6 bases each). Germline V gene data show CDR1 as MNHNY and CDR2 as SVGAGI (reference sequence). This CDR3 region has 15 residues. For the CDR3, the DNA is TGTGCCAGCAGTTCCGGGGGCTCTGGGGCCCACGTCCTGACTTTC. Encoded protein: CASSSGGSGAHVLTF.

Details on this clonotype: A junction end diverges from the germline sequence, so it may reflect a read error. This chain connects TRBV5-4 to TRBJ2-1; D is uncertain. Germline V lookup: CDR1 SGHNT, CDR2 YYREEE (reference sequence). CDR3 length: 11 residues. This CDR3 is CASSFSNEEFF. CDR3 DNA: TGTGCCAGCAGTTTTAGCAATGAGGAGTTCTTC.